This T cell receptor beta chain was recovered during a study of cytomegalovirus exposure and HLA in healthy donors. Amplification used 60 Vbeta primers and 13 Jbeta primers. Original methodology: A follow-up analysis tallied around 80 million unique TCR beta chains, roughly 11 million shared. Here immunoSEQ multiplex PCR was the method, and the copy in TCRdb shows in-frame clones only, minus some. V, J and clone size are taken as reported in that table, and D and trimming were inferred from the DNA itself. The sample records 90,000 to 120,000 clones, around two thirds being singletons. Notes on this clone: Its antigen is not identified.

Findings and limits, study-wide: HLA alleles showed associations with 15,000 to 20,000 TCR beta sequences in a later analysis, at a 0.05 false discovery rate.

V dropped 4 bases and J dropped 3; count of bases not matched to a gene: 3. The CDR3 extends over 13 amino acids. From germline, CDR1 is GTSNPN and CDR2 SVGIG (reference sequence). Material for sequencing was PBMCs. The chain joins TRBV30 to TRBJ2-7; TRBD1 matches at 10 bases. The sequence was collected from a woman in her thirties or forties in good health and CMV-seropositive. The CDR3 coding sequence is TGTGCCTGGATAAGGGACAGGGGCTACGAGCAGTACTTC. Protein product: CAWIRDRGYEQYF.